This TCR beta chain was documented in a study of T cell clonotyping in hematopoietic cell transplantation. Libraries were prepared by immunoSEQ multiplex PCR; TCRdb keeps only in-frame clonotypes and omits some of them. The table shows about 16,000 clones, with around 71% occurring only once. From germline, CDR1 is LGHNA and CDR2 YSLEER. This CDR3 region has 15 residues. V trimming: 4 bases; J trimming: 2 bases; junction bases outside the gene matches: 5. Findings of the study overall: At the given depth, recipient repertoires were over 97% de novo clonotypes. Recipient TCR diversity dropped after transplant; expanded clonotypes rose from day 30 to 180. Cells were unsorted, so CD4 and CD8 contributions were not separated.

This clone occurred once. Its matching antigen is unknown. This chain links TRBV4-3 with TRBJ2-7, with TRBD2 matching over 10 bases. Sequencing was performed on peripheral blood mononuclear cells. The TCR originated in a woman aged 60 to 75 in good health. Some clones in this sample may be carry-over from other donors' samples. In DNA, the CDR3 is TGCGCCAGCAGCCCCTTCGGGACTAGCGCCTACGAGCAGTACTTC. It yields the protein CASSPFGTSAYEQYF.